The 25 T cell receptor beta chains in this list originate from one sample, sequenced in a study of Tregs in tolerant kidney transplant recipients. TCRdb's table, derived via immunoSEQ multiplex PCR, lists solely in-frame clones and lacks some. Of some 55,000 clones in the sample, 80% to 90% are singletons; the top ten hold more than 4.5%. Input material: CD4+ T cells from blood. These receptor sequences come from a human donor in good health.

This chain joins TRBV5-6 and TRBJ2-5; D may be TRBD2 (5 bases). Germline V gene sequence: CDR1 SGHDT, CDR2 YYEEEE. This CDR3 contains 13 residues. The germline V and J ends were trimmed by 5 bases and 5 bases, with 13 bases remaining between them. CDR3 amino acids: CASSRLSGETQYF. For the CDR3, the DNA is TGTGCCAGCAGTCGGCTTTCGGGGGAGACCCAGTACTTC.

This chain links TRBV10-3 with TRBJ2-1; 12 nucleotides line up with TRBD2. The V gene's germline CDR1 is ENHRY and CDR2 SYGVKD. V shed 4 bases and J 5 bases; nucleotides not matched to a gene: 3. The length of the CDR3 is 15 residues. The CDR3 sequence: CAISATSGGHNEQFF. The CDR3 nucleotides read TGTGCCATCAGTGCAACTAGCGGGGGGCACAATGAGCAGTTCTTC.

The J gene is TRBJ1-3, the V gene TRBV6-5; tentative D call: TRBD1 (5 bases). The CDR3 totals 15 residues. Trimming removed 8 bases from V and 0 bases from J, with 14 bases in between. Germline-derived CDR1 and CDR2 are MNHEY and SVGAGI. CDR3 sequence: CASRNGGGSGNTIYF. CDR3 DNA sequence: TGTGCCAGCCGGAATGGGGGGGGCTCTGGAAACACCATATATTTT.

J is TRBJ2-2 and V is TRBV7-2; 9 bases agree with TRBD1. Losses at the gene ends were 5 bases for V and 3 bases for J; bases not matched to a gene: 7. Germline assignment: CDR1 SGHTA and CDR2 FQGNSA. The length of the CDR3 is 16 residues. CDR3 DNA: TGTGCCAGCAGCCAAGCTCGGGACAGGGACACCGGGGAGCTGTTTTTT. It is translated as CASSQARDRDTGELFF.

The chain uses TRBV2 and TRBJ1-6; D uncertain. CDR3 size: 15 residues. With 8 bases removed from V and 3 bases from J, the gap between germline ends came to 14 bases. Per the germline V gene, CDR1 is SNHLY and CDR2 is FYNNEI. The CDR3 region has the DNA TGTGCCAGCGTGCCCGTGGCTATCTATAATTCACCCCTCCACTTT. Protein sequence: CASVPVAIYNSPLHF.

Many counts were recorded for this clone. The chain carries TRBV2 and TRBJ1-5, with D hard to call. Trimming took 6 bases from V and 6 from J, leaving 15 bases between them. Germline V lookup: CDR1 SNHLY, CDR2 FYNNEI. The CDR3 runs 14 residues. CDR3 region: CASRGPMVGQPQHF. The CDR3 bases are TGTGCCAGCAGGGGCCCTATGGTGGGTCAGCCCCAGCATTTT.

In its sample, this clone was seen a few times. The CDR3: CASSLTGSTDTQYF. CDR3 DNA: TGTGCCAGCAGCTTGACAGGGAGCACAGATACGCAGTATTTT. The chain is built from TRBV11-3 and TRBJ2-3; 7 positions agree with TRBD1. The CDR3 runs to 14 residues. J gave up 0 bases and V 3 bases, and 0 bases lay outside the gene matches. From germline, CDR1 is SGHNT and CDR2 YENEEA.

The V and J genes are TRBV6-6 and TRBJ2-1, with TRBD1 matching 9 bases. Per the germline V gene, CDR1 is MNHNY and CDR2 is SVGAGI (reference sequence). Trimming removed 6 bases from V and 11 bases from J; junction bases left unmatched: 11. This CDR3 contains 14 residues. CDR3 coding DNA: TGTGCCAGCAGCGGACAGGGGAGGATGCAGAAGCAGTTCTTC. Protein: CASSGQGRMQKQFF.

V and J are TRBV4-1 and TRBJ2-5; D ambiguous. V lost 2 bases and J 3 bases, leaving 7 bases between the germline ends. The CDR3 has 13 amino acids. Germline CDR1 MGHRA, CDR2 YSYEKL. CDR3 region: CASSQFGKETQYF. DNA of the CDR3: TGCGCCAGCAGCCAATTTGGGAAAGAGACCCAGTACTTC.

This rearrangement joins TRBV19 to TRBJ1-5; tentatively, D is TRBD1 (6 bases). CDR3 length: 13 residues. Trimming stripped 9 bases from V and 0 bases from J, with 9 bases between. In germline, CDR1 is LNHDA, CDR2 SQIVND (reference sequence). For the CDR3, the DNA is TGTGCCAGCAGGGGACTTAGCAATCAGCCCCAGCATTTT. Protein: CASRGLSNQPQHF.

This clone was detected only a few times. V is TRBV27 and J is TRBJ1-2, with TRBD1 as a possible D gene (5 bases). Germline CDR1 is MNHEY and CDR2 is SMNVEV (reference sequence). V lost 5 bases and J 2 bases, leaving 15 bases between the germline ends. This CDR3 is 15 amino acids long. The chain's CDR3 is CASSTRVLGNYGYTF. CDR3 DNA sequence: TGTGCCAGCAGTACCAGGGTATTGGGAAACTATGGCTACACCTTC.

The V and J genes are TRBV6-5 and TRBJ1-1, with TRBD1 as a possible D gene (5 bases). This CDR3 is built from 15 residues. V lost 7 bases to trimming and J lost 1 base, with 16 bases between them. CDR1 is MNHEY, CDR2 SVGAGI, per germline. The CDR3 here is CASTRRTGGNTEAFF. As DNA, the CDR3 is TGTGCCAGCACACGGAGGACGGGGGGGAACACTGAAGCTTTCTTT.

V gene TRBV18 combines with J gene TRBJ2-7; 9 positions agree with TRBD2. With V trimmed by 6 bases and J by 2 bases, 14 bases remained unmatched. The CDR3 extends over 17 amino acids. The V gene's germline CDR1 is KGHSH and CDR2 LQKENI. CDR3 sequence reads: CASSRRASGELTYEQYF. CDR3 in DNA: TGTGCCAGCTCCCGAAGGGCTAGCGGGGAACTCACCTACGAGCAGTACTTC.

The chain employs TRBV30 and TRBJ1-2; the match to TRBD1 covers 7 bases. This CDR3 comprises 13 residues. Losses at the gene ends were 3 bases for V and 5 bases for J; bases not matched to a gene: 6. Per germline, CDR1 GTSNPN and CDR2 SVGIG (reference sequence). The CDR3 here is CAWSRDSSYGYTF. The CDR3 region has the DNA TGTGCCTGGAGCCGGGACAGTTCTTATGGCTACACCTTC. Full variable domain (rest looked up from reference TRBV30 and TRBJ1-2): SQTIHQWPATLVQPVGSPLSLECTVEGTSNPNLYWYRQAAGRGLQLLFYSVGIGQISSEVPQNLSASRPQDRQFILSSKKLLLSDSGFYLCAWSRDSSYGYTFGSGTRLTVV.

V and J are TRBV4-2 and TRBJ2-2; 12 nucleotides match TRBD2. V lost 3 bases and J lost 3; bases outside the gene matches: 8. The CDR3 contains 18 residues. CDR1 is LGHNA, CDR2 YNFKEQ, per germline. The CDR3: CASSHASGGGRYTGELFF. The CDR3 coding sequence is TGTGCCAGCAGCCACGCTAGCGGGGGGGGCCGGTACACCGGGGAGCTGTTTTTT.

The chain uses TRBV5-1 and TRBJ2-1; tentatively, D is TRBD1 (6 bases). CDR3 length equals 16 residues. From germline, CDR1 is SGHRS and CDR2 YFSETQ. The V end lost 4 bases, the J end lost 2 bases, and 16 bases lay between the germline ends. The CDR3 reads CASSPGSTGTYNEQFF. As DNA, the CDR3 is TGCGCCAGCAGCCCAGGGAGTACAGGGACCTACAATGAGCAGTTCTTC.

The chain is built from TRBV2 and TRBJ2-5; D unresolved. The V end was cut by 2 bases, the J end by 5 bases, with 9 bases between. In germline, CDR1 is SNHLY, CDR2 FYNNEI. CDR3 length: 13 residues. The CDR3 coding sequence is TGTGCCAGCAGTGAACCCCTCTGGGAGACCCAGTACTTC. Protein: CASSEPLWETQYF.

This clone appeared once. The V gene is TRBV7-3, the J gene TRBJ2-5; 7 bases are shared with TRBD2. Matching the DNA end better, TRBJ2-7 makes the J call doubtful. The germline gives CDR1 SGHTA, CDR2 FQGTGA. CDR3 size: 17 residues. The CDR3 DNA reads as TGTGCCAGCAGCTTCGAGGGCGTCGGACTAGGGCCCTACGAGCAGTACTTC. It translates to CASSFEGVGLGPYEQYF.

V and J are TRBV30 and TRBJ1-2, with a tentative D call TRBD1 (5 bases). The CDR3 sequence is 15 residues long. Trimming removed 5 bases from V and 8 bases from J, with 24 bases in between. Germline CDR1 reads GTSNPN; CDR2 reads SVGIG (reference sequence). CDR3 sequence (DNA): TGTGCCTGGTTCAACCGGGACTCAAACTCGGAAGGCTACACCTTC. Its translation is CAWFNRDSNSEGYTF.

The chain uses TRBV27 and TRBJ1-3; a weak D match, TRBD1 (6 bases). The ends were cut back, 5 bases at V and 0 bases at J, with 11 bases in the middle. Germline V lookup: CDR1 MNHEY, CDR2 SMNVEV (reference sequence). The CDR3 totals 15 residues. CDR3 in DNA: TGTGCCAGCAGTGAACAGGGTCTCTCTGGAAACACCATATATTTT. The encoded protein is CASSEQGLSGNTIYF.

The J gene is TRBJ2-7, the V gene TRBV4-1; D gene unclear. CDR3 length equals 14 residues. V was shortened by 2 bases and J by 0 bases, with 8 bases between the two germline ends. Germline V CDR1 and CDR2: MGHRA, YSYEKL. The CDR3 region is CASSQLQVSYEQYF. CDR3 nucleotides: TGCGCCAGCAGCCAACTTCAGGTCTCCTACGAGCAGTACTTC.

The gene calls are TRBV19 and TRBJ1-2; a possible D gene is TRBD1 (5 bases). Between the trimmed V and J ends, which lost 5 bases and 6 bases, there was a span of 13 bases. Germline loops: CDR1 LNHDA, CDR2 SQIVND (reference sequence). The CDR3 is 13 residues long. CDR3 sequence reads: CASSFGGSNGYTF. The CDR3 coding sequence is TGTGCCAGTAGTTTTGGGGGAAGTAATGGCTACACCTTC.

The CDR3 sequence: CASSIEGTVTNEKLFF. In DNA form, the CDR3 reads TGTGCCAGCAGCATAGAGGGGACCGTGACTAATGAAAAACTGTTTTTT. The V call is TRBV14, the J call TRBJ1-4; D may be TRBD1 (5 bases). Trimming took off 5 bases at V and 2 bases at J, with 15 bases between the two ends. Germline CDR1 and CDR2: SGHDN and FVKESK. The CDR3 spans 16 residues.

In this sample, this clone turned up once. This chain connects TRBV15 to TRBJ2-3; the D gene is possibly TRBD1 (5 bases). The CDR3 runs to 14 residues. Per germline, CDR1 LNHNV and CDR2 YYDKDF (reference sequence). Trimming took off 6 bases at V and 4 bases at J, with 14 bases between the two ends. CDR3 DNA sequence: TGTGCCACCAGTTTCCAGGGAAATGCAGATACGCAGTATTTT. Encoded protein: CATSFQGNADTQYF.

V gene TRBV5-4 combines with J gene TRBJ1-2; D unclear. Germline V gives CDR1 SGHNT, CDR2 YYREEE (reference sequence). The CDR3 is 11 residues long. The V gene lost 7 bases and the J gene lost 2 bases, with 6 bases spanning the gap. The CDR3 sequence is CASGRNYGYTF. DNA of the CDR3: TGTGCCAGCGGCAGAAACTATGGCTACACCTTC.